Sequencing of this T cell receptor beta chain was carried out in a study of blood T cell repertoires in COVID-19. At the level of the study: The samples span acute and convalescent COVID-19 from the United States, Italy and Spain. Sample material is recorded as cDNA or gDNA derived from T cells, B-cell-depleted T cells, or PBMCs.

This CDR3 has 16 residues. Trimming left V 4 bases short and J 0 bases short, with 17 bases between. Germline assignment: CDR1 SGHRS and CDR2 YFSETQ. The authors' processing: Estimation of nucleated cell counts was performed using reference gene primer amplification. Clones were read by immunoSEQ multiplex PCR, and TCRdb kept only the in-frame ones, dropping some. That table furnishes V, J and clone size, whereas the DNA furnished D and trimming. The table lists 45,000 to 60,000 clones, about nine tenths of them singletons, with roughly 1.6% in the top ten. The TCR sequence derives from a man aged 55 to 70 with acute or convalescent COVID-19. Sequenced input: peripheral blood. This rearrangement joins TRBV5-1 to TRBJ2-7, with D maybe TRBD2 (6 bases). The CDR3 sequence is CASSLATGRSSYEQYF. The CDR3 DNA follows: TGCGCCAGCAGCCTGGCGACGGGGAGGAGCTCCTACGAGCAGTACTTC.